Shown below are 31 T cell receptor beta chains from a single sample sequenced in a study of T cell repertoires in cytomegalovirus infection. Their target antigens are unknown. TCRdb independently ran MiXCR on the reads; one entry per CDR3 protein. The sample contains some 270,000 distinct CDR3 sequences, roughly a fifth of which appear only once. Material: cultured PBMCs, obtained from culture after CMV antigen stimulation. All receptors come from a human donor in good health (CMV status not recorded). Some clones in this sample may be carry-over from other donors' samples.

This clonotype was observed many times. The chain carries TRBV4-3 and TRBJ1-3, with 7 bases lining up with TRBD1. The germline V gene encodes CDR1 LGHNA and CDR2 YSLEER. The V gene end was trimmed by 0 bases and the J gene end by 4 bases; junction bases not matched to a gene: 6. The CDR3 runs to 16 residues. The CDR3 DNA sequence: TGCGCCAGCAGCCAAGATCCCCCGGGACAGGGAAACACCATATATTTT. It translates to CASSQDPPGQGNTIYF.

This clonotype has a handful of counts. The CDR3 protein is CASSTGTRANTGELFF. The CDR3 nucleotides read TGTGCCAGCAGTACCGGGACTAGAGCTAACACCGGGGAGCTGTTTTTT. The rearrangement uses TRBV27 and TRBJ2-2; TRBD2 matches 8 bases. Germline V gene sequence: CDR1 MNHEY, CDR2 SMNVEV (reference sequence). The length of the CDR3 is 16 residues. V gave up 5 bases and J gave up 2 bases; unmatched junction bases: 7.

The sample holds a few counts of this clonotype. V usage is TRBV12-3 or TRBV12-4 and J usage is TRBJ2-1; TRBD2 matches at 10 bases. The trim removed 1 base at V and 8 bases at J, leaving 8 bases unmatched. The CDR3 contains 16 residues. The CDR3 sequence: CASSLGASGSLHEQFF. The CDR3 DNA reads as TGTGCCAGCAGTTTAGGGGCTAGCGGGAGTCTTCATGAGCAGTTCTTC.

At least ten counts were recorded for this clonotype. The chain combines TRBV7-9 with TRBJ1-2; 9 bases align to TRBD1. J was trimmed by 3 bases and V by 1 base; bases with no gene match: 6. Germline V gives CDR1 SEHNR, CDR2 FQNEAQ (reference sequence). This CDR3 contains 16 residues. CDR3 nucleotides: TGTGCCAGCAGCTTAGAAGTAACAGGGGGCGACTATGGCTACACCTTC. Encoded protein: CASSLEVTGGDYGYTF.

This clonotype was observed at least ten times. The chain employs TRBV7-8 and TRBJ2-2, with a weak D call TRBD2 (6 bases). V lost 5 bases to trimming and J lost 0 bases, with 16 bases between them. This CDR3 is 17 amino acids long. CDR1 and CDR2 from the germline V gene are SGHVS and FQNEAQ. The CDR3 sequence is CASSKTPIAANTGELFF. In DNA, the CDR3 is TGTGCCAGCAGCAAGACACCAATAGCGGCGAACACCGGGGAGCTGTTTTTT.

This clonotype was observed many times. The V gene is TRBV4-3, the J gene TRBJ2-3; D gene uncertain. Germline CDR1 LGHNA, CDR2 YSLEER. V was shortened by 3 bases and J by 2 bases, with 18 bases between the two germline ends. CDR3 length: 17 residues. CDR3 sequence reads: CASSQSTARLTTDTQYF. CDR3 coding DNA: TGCGCCAGCAGCCAGTCTACAGCCAGGTTGACCACAGATACGCAGTATTTT.

The chain recombines TRBV4-1 with TRBJ1-4; D might be TRBD1 (5 bases). This CDR3 is 14 amino acids long. The V and J ends lost 4 bases and 8 bases respectively, with 14 bases between them. Germline values: CDR1 MGHRA, CDR2 YSYEKL. The CDR3 sequence: CASSPEGMGEKLFF. CDR3 sequence (DNA): TGCGCCAGCAGCCCGGAGGGGATGGGGGAAAAACTGTTTTTT.

This clonotype has more than one count but fewer than ten. The chain recombines TRBV15 with TRBJ1-3, with TRBD1 matching over 8 bases. Unmatched junction bases numbered 7, after V lost 3 bases and J lost 6 bases. From germline, CDR1 is LNHNV and CDR2 YYDKDF (reference sequence). There are 15 residues in the CDR3. CDR3 sequence: CATSSDRGLENTIYF. CDR3 nucleotide sequence: TGTGCCACCAGCAGCGACAGGGGCTTAGAAAACACCATATATTTT.

There are many counts of this clonotype. This rearrangement joins TRBV14 to TRBJ2-1; D remains unclear. The CDR3 is 15 amino acids. With 2 bases removed from V and 2 bases from J, the gap between germline ends came to 10 bases. Germline V gene sequence: CDR1 SGHDN, CDR2 FVKESK. The CDR3 nucleotides read TGTGCCAGCAGCCAATTTAAAGGCACCTACAATGAGCAGTTCTTC. Translating gives CASSQFKGTYNEQFF.

As concerns this clonotype: A much larger clone differs by one base, so this may be a read error. The CDR3 sequence: CASSPEPLTNTEALF. In nucleotides, the CDR3 is TGTGCCAGCAGCCCCGAGCCGCTTACGAACACTGAAGCTCTCTTT. The V and J genes are TRBV7-2 and TRBJ1-1; D gene ambiguous. The CDR3 sequence is 15 residues long. Germline V lookup: CDR1 SGHTA, CDR2 FQGNSA.

V and J are TRBV4-1 and TRBJ1-2; TRBD1 might be the D (5 bases). V gave up 3 bases and J gave up 4 bases, with 12 bases separating them. CDR1 and CDR2 (germline): MGHRA, YSYEKL. The CDR3 length is 14 residues. Here the CDR3 reads CASSQGVGGYGYTF. CDR3 in DNA: TGCGCCAGCAGCCAGGGGGTCGGGGGCTATGGCTACACCTTC.

The chain uses TRBV14 and TRBJ1-5; D gene uncertain. There are 14 residues in the CDR3. The V end lost 4 bases, the J end lost 5 bases, and 12 bases lay between the germline ends. Germline V gene sequence: CDR1 SGHDN, CDR2 FVKESK. The CDR3 sequence is CASSPSGVYQPQHF. CDR3 DNA: TGTGCCAGCAGCCCTTCAGGTGTATATCAGCCCCAGCATTTT.

The table lists this clonotype with a few counts. The V gene is TRBV28, the J gene TRBJ1-2; D is possibly TRBD1 (5 bases). The CDR3 sequence is 14 residues long. Trimming pared 4 bases from V and 0 bases from J, leaving 9 bases between. Looked up from germline, CDR1 is MDHEN and CDR2 is SYDVKM. The DNA of the CDR3 is TGTGCCAGCAGTTGGCCAGGGACTAACTATGGCTACACCTTC. Encoded protein: CASSWPGTNYGYTF.

This clonotype was seen a few times. V usage is TRBV7-2 and J usage is TRBJ2-7; 8 bases fit TRBD2. Germline CDR1 is SGHTA and CDR2 is FQGNSA. CDR3 size: 16 residues. Trimming at V came to 1 base and at J to 0 bases, leaving 5 bases not matched to a gene. CDR3 region: CASSLVAGPSSYEQYF. DNA for the CDR3: TGTGCCAGCAGCTTAGTAGCGGGGCCCAGCTCCTACGAGCAGTACTTC.

This clonotype was detected a few times. The chain uses TRBV7-2 and TRBJ2-7, with TRBD1 identical over 9 bases. The germline V gene encodes CDR1 SGHTA and CDR2 FQGNSA. The CDR3 totals 14 residues. V trimming: 4 bases; J trimming: 7 bases; junction bases outside the gene matches: 8. CDR3 coding DNA: TGTGCCAGCAGCTCCGGGACAGGGATAGGGGAGCAGTACTTC. Its protein is CASSSGTGIGEQYF.

This clonotype was seen many times. The chain uses TRBV7-2 and TRBJ2-3, with TRBD2 matching over 9 bases. CDR3 length: 15 residues. Per germline, CDR1 SGHTA and CDR2 FQGNSA. J gave up 4 bases and V 4 bases, and 6 bases lay outside the gene matches. DNA of the CDR3: TGTGCCAGCAGCTGGGTAGCGGGAGATTCAGATACGCAGTATTTT. Its protein product is CASSWVAGDSDTQYF.

This clonotype was counted ten times or more. The V call is TRBV6-1, the J call TRBJ1-3; TRBD1 is a possible D gene (5 bases). Germline loops: CDR1 MNHNS, CDR2 SASEGT. There are 16 residues in the CDR3. Trimming removed 4 bases at V and 0 bases at J, with 13 bases between. The CDR3 DNA follows: TGTGCCAGCAGTGCCGGGACGTTTTCCTCTGGAAACACCATATATTTT. Translating gives CASSAGTFSSGNTIYF.

The rearrangement uses TRBV6-5 and TRBJ1-1; 7 positions agree with TRBD1. Germline loops: CDR1 MNHEY, CDR2 SVGAGI. V shed 1 base, J shed 7 bases, and the junction held 9 bases outside the gene matches. The CDR3 is 15 amino acids. The CDR3 DNA reads TGTGCCAGCAGTTACTGGAAGGGGGCGAAGGATGAAGCTTTCTTT. Translated, it gives CASSYWKGAKDEAFF.

In DNA, the CDR3 is TGCAGTGCTAGAGGACTAGCGGCCCACAATGAGCAGTTCTTC. Its translation is CSARGLAAHNEQFF. The genes are TRBV20-1 and TRBJ2-1; 9 bases match TRBD2. The CDR3 runs to 14 residues. Trimming cost V 1 base and J 5 bases; bases outside gene matches: 3. In germline, CDR1 is DFQATT, CDR2 SNEGSKA (reference sequence).

This clonotype has ten or more counts. This chain connects TRBV7-2 to TRBJ1-5; 7 bases line up with TRBD1. Germline assignment: CDR1 SGHTA and CDR2 FQGNSA. This CDR3 has 14 residues. V was clipped by 3 bases and J by 7 bases; unmatched bases: 6. In nucleotides, the CDR3 is TGTGCCAGCAGCTTGGCGAGGGGGCAGCAGCCCCAGCATTTT. This gives the protein CASSLARGQQPQHF.

The V and J genes are TRBV6-2 or TRBV6-3 and TRBJ2-2, with 11 bases lining up with TRBD2. The CDR3 spans 17 residues. Germline CDR1 MNHEY, CDR2 SVGEGT. The ends lost 5 bases at V and 6 bases at J; junction bases unmatched: 11. CDR3 nucleotide sequence: TGTGCCAGCAGTAAACTAGGGACTAGCGGAAACGCCGGGGAGCTGTTTTTT. Residues: CASSKLGTSGNAGELFF.

The rearrangement links TRBV20-1 to TRBJ2-5, with 7 nucleotides matching TRBD1. The length of the CDR3 is 16 residues. Losses at the gene ends were 0 bases for V and 4 bases for J; bases not matched to a gene: 11. Germline lookup yields CDR1 DFQATT and CDR2 SNEGSKA (reference sequence). The CDR3 protein is CSARDFRGKSVETQYF. CDR3 coding DNA: TGCAGTGCTAGAGATTTCAGGGGGAAGAGTGTAGAGACCCAGTACTTC.

The rearrangement links TRBV6-2 or TRBV6-3 to TRBJ2-7; 10 bases align to TRBD2. The CDR3 totals 15 residues. Germline values: CDR1 MNHEY, CDR2 SVGEGT. V lost 7 bases to trimming and J lost 3 bases; unmatched junction nucleotides: 9. DNA of the CDR3: TGTGCCAGCACCTACGAGGTAGCGGGGGGCTACGAGCAGTACTTC. Its translation: CASTYEVAGGYEQYF.

This clonotype was seen many times. The chain employs TRBV7-2 and TRBJ2-7, with D possibly being TRBD2 (5 bases). Germline CDR1 reads SGHTA; CDR2 reads FQGNSA. V was trimmed by 4 bases and J by 4 bases, leaving 8 bases between them. The CDR3 length is 12 residues. CDR3 bases: TGTGCCAGCAGCTCTCAGCGGTACGAGCAGTACTTC. It yields the protein CASSSQRYEQYF.

This clonotype was seen repeatedly, ten times or more. This rearrangement joins TRBV7-2 to TRBJ1-3, with D unresolved. V lost 5 bases and J lost 0, with 8 bases in between. The CDR3 spans 14 residues. Germline values: CDR1 SGHTA, CDR2 FQGNSA. DNA of the CDR3: TGTGCCAGCAGCATGACTGACTCTGGAAACACCATATATTTT. Its protein product is CASSMTDSGNTIYF.

The chain links TRBV4-2 to TRBJ1-1; 7 positions agree with TRBD1. CDR1 is LGHNA, CDR2 YNFKEQ, per germline. The junction had 0 bases not matched to a gene; V was cut back by 0 bases and J by 8 bases. This CDR3 contains 12 residues. The CDR3: CASSQDRGEAFF. DNA for the CDR3: TGTGCCAGCAGCCAAGACAGGGGGGAAGCTTTCTTT.

This clonotype occurred many times. The chain joins TRBV7-2 to TRBJ1-6; 7 nucleotides agree with TRBD1. The CDR3 is made up of 15 amino acids. CDR1 and CDR2 from the germline V gene are SGHTA and FQGNSA. Trimming took 3 bases from V and 7 from J; bases not matched to a gene: 6. The CDR3 DNA is TGTGCCAGCAGCTTTTTGGGGACAGCAAATTCACCCCTCCACTTT. Its translation is CASSFLGTANSPLHF.

There are many counts of this clonotype. V gene TRBV7-2 combines with J gene TRBJ1-2; D ambiguous. Germline CDR1 is SGHTA and CDR2 is FQGNSA. The CDR3 has 13 amino acids. The V and J ends lost 11 bases and 8 bases respectively, with 21 bases between them. The CDR3 loop is CAGGSSGVPGYTF. The CDR3 DNA reads as TGTGCCGGTGGATCTTCTGGGGTTCCCGGCTACACCTTC. The entire variable domain, with the rest obtained from reference TRBV7-2 and TRBJ1-2, is as follows: GAGVSQSPSNKVTEKGKDVELRCDPISGHTALYWYRQSLGQGLEFLIYFQGNSAPDKSGLPSDRFSAERTGGSVSTLTIQRTQQEDSAVYLCAGGSSGVPGYTFGSGTRLTVV.

The chain has TRBV7-4 and TRBJ2-7; 7 nucleotides match TRBD1. The CDR3 loop spans 15 amino acids. Germline assignment: CDR1 SGHVT and CDR2 SQSDAQ. V dropped 1 base and J dropped 4; count of bases not matched to a gene: 7. This CDR3 is CASSLDRGRIYEQYF. The CDR3 region has the DNA TGTGCCAGCAGCTTAGACAGGGGCCGAATTTACGAGCAGTACTTC.

V gene TRBV10-3 combines with J gene TRBJ1-6; TRBD1 matches at 10 bases. J was trimmed by 7 bases and V by 2 bases; bases with no gene match: 8. Looked up from germline, CDR1 is ENHRY and CDR2 is SYGVKD. This CDR3 has 17 amino acids. The chain's CDR3 is CAISEPPGQGLNSPLHF. The CDR3 coding sequence is TGTGCCATCAGTGAGCCCCCGGGACAGGGGTTAAATTCACCCCTCCACTTT.

V and J are TRBV12-3 or TRBV12-4 and TRBJ1-1; D remains unclear. The CDR3 is 15 amino acids. Deletions cut 5 bases from V and 0 bases from J, with 13 bases between. The CDR3 region is CASSPTSSMNTEAFF. As DNA, the CDR3 is TGTGCCAGCAGTCCGACTAGCTCCATGAACACTGAAGCTTTCTTT.